The rows below give T cell receptor beta chains drawn from one sample of a study of cytomegalovirus exposure and HLA in healthy donors. Produced via immunoSEQ multiplex PCR; TCRdb's table is partial and in-frame only. Of over 100,000 clones in the sample, approximately 70% are singletons; the top ten hold about 9%. The specimen was PBMCs. The receptors derive from a man between 25 and 39 years old in good health and CMV-seropositive. The CDR3 runs from the conserved cysteine through the conserved F or W. The D gene is left open where the match is weak. Rows give clone size only sometimes, using once, few, many, or a class for an expanded clone.

abundance,v_gene,d_gene,j_gene,CDR3aa,CDR3nt
.,TRBV7-3,.,TRBJ2-1,CASSLSGANEQFF,TGTGCCAGCAGCTTGAGCGGTGCTAATGAGCAGTTCTTC
.,TRBV2,TRBD1,TRBJ1-2,CASRWGTGGGSNYGYTF,TGTGCCAGCAGATGGGGGACAGGGGGAGGTTCTAACTATGGCTACACCTTC
few,TRBV10-3,TRBD2,TRBJ2-5,CAKGLAGGGETQYF,TGTGCCAAGGGACTAGCGGGAGGAGGTGAGACCCAGTACTTC
.,TRBV18,.,TRBJ1-2,CASSPGEGVLGYGYTF,TGTGCCAGCTCACCAGGGGAAGGGGTACTGGGCTATGGCTACACCTTC
.,TRBV5-1,.,TRBJ1-2,CASSLEAGFGGYTF,TGCGCCAGCAGCTTAGAGGCTGGATTTGGTGGCTACACCTTC
.,TRBV7-8,.,TRBJ2-7,CASSPVTSSEQYF,TGTGCCAGCAGCCCAGTAACTAGCTCCGAGCAGTACTTC
.,TRBV6-1,.,TRBJ1-1,CASTWTVLNTEAFF,TGTGCCAGCACCTGGACAGTATTGAACACTGAAGCTTTCTTT
.,TRBV27,.,TRBJ1-3,CASSLSVSGNTIYF,TGTGCCAGCAGTTTAAGCGTCTCTGGAAACACCATATATTTT
.,TRBV28,.,TRBJ1-1,CASSLLYAGFGTEAFF,TGTGCCAGCAGTTTATTGTATGCGGGGTTCGGGACTGAAGCTTTCTTT
.,TRBV7-2,.,TRBJ1-2,CASSLSRDNYGYTF,TGTGCCAGCAGCTTAAGCAGGGATAACTATGGCTACACCTTC
few,TRBV4-2,TRBD2,TRBJ2-1,CASSQEGTSGANEQFF,TGTGCCAGCAGCCAAGAGGGGACTAGCGGGGCGAATGAGCAGTTCTTC
.,TRBV7-9,TRBD1,TRBJ1-2,CASSITQGAGYGYTF,TGTGCCAGCAGCATAACACAGGGGGCAGGCTATGGCTACACCTTC
.,TRBV30,.,TRBJ1-2,CAWNPLYGYTF,TGTGCCTGGAACCCCCTATATGGCTACACCTTC
once,TRBV27,TRBD1,TRBJ2-7,CASSLSFPRDREAYEQYF,TGTGCCAGCAGTTTATCGTTCCCCCGGGACAGGGAAGCCTACGAGCAGTACTTC
.,TRBV10-1,TRBD1,TRBJ1-1,CASSSTGGTEAFF,TGCGCCAGCAGTTCGACAGGGGGCACTGAAGCTTTCTTT
once,TRBV6-1,.,TRBJ2-1,CASSTDSLPYNEQFF,TGTGCCAGCAGCACGGACAGTCTACCCTACAATGAGCAGTTCTTC
.,TRBV5-4,.,TRBJ1-2,CASSTKGVNYGYTF,TGTGCCAGCAGCACGAAGGGGGTTAACTATGGCTACACCTTC
.,TRBV2,TRBD1,TRBJ2-7,CASFTGGNEQYF,TGTGCCAGCTTCACAGGGGGAAACGAGCAGTACTTC
few,TRBV25-1,.,TRBJ1-4,CASSEFFLGFRNEKLFF,TGTGCCAGCAGTGAATTCTTTCTAGGATTCCGTAATGAAAAACTGTTTTTT
.,TRBV10-3,.,TRBJ2-7,CAIARGNSYEQYF,TGTGCCATCGCCAGGGGCAACTCCTACGAGCAGTACTTC
.,TRBV7-9,TRBD1,TRBJ2-1,CASSVGQGGSYNEQFF,TGTGCCAGCAGCGTTGGACAGGGCGGCTCCTACAATGAGCAGTTCTTC
.,TRBV27,TRBD2,TRBJ2-3,CASSPYPPGVAGKADTQYF,TGTGCCAGCAGTCCTTATCCTCCCGGGGTAGCGGGAAAGGCAGATACGCAGTATTTT
.,TRBV13,.,TRBJ2-7,CASSFNTGSSYEQYF,TGTGCCAGCAGCTTCAATACAGGGAGCTCCTACGAGCAGTACTTC